This TCR beta chain was recorded in a study of cytomegalovirus exposure and HLA in healthy donors. Overall study: An early release of data contained about 85 million unique TCRs, which came from HLA-typed donors. Overall study results and limits: Roughly uniform sequencing depth across donors was assumed, possibly incorrectly.

Donors consisted of healthy bone marrow donors. The trim removed 6 bases at V and 2 bases at J, leaving 19 bases unmatched. Germline V CDR1 and CDR2: MNHEY, SMNVEV (reference sequence). CDR3 length: 19 amino acids. Comment on this clone: The target antigen is unknown.

13 Jbeta primers and 60 Vbeta primers were used for the PCR. This table comes from immunoSEQ multiplex PCR, and its TCRdb copy is limited to in-frame clones, with some not included. The sample totals about 110,000 clones. Material: PBMCs. The V gene is TRBV27, the J gene TRBJ2-3, with 8 nucleotides matching TRBD1. The receptor comes from a man aged 25-40 years in good health and CMV-seronegative. For the CDR3, the DNA is TGTGCCAGCAGGCTATTCGCCCTCACCGGACAGGGCGACACAGATACGCAGTATTTT. Protein product: CASRLFALTGQGDTDTQYF.